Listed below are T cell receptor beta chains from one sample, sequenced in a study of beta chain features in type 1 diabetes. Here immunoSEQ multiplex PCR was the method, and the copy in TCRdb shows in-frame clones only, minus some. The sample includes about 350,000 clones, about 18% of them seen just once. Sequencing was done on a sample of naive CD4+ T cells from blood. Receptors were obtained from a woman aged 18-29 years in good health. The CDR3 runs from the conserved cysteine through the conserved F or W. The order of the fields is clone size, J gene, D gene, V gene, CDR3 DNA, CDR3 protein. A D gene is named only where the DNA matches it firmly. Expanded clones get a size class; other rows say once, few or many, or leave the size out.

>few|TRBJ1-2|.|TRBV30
TGTGCCTGGAGGGGGGGGATAGGGGATGGCTACACCTTC
CAWRGGIGDGYTF
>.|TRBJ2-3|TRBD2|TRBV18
TGTGCCAGCTCACCACGGGGGGGAGATACGCAGTATTTT
CASSPRGGDTQYF
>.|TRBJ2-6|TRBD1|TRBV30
TGTGCCTGGAGTGTAGGGTTACAGGGGCCTGGGGCCAACGTCCTGACTTTC
CAWSVGLQGPGANVLTF
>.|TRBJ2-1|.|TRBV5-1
TGCGCCAGCAGCTTGCCTAGCGCAAGCTCCTACAATGAGCAGTTCTTC
CASSLPSASSYNEQFF
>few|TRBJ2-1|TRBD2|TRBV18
TGTGCCAGCTCACGGGGACTAGCGGGGGACAATGAGCAGTTCTTC
CASSRGLAGDNEQFF
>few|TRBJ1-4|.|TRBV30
TGTGCCTGGAGTAGGGGTCCGAATGAAAAACTGTTTTTT
CAWSRGPNEKLFF
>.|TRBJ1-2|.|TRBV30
TGTGCCTGGAGTGTCGGAGGGGGGGTAGGCTACACCTTC
CAWSVGGGVGYTF
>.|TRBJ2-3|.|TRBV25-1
TGTGCCAGCAGTGAATACCAGGGCTTCAGGACCAGGCAGTATTTT
CASSEYQGFRTRQYF
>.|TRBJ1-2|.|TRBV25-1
TGTGCCAGCATAGGTCCGAGGTCAGAGGGCTACACCTTC
CASIGPRSEGYTF
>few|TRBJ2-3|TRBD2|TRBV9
TGTGCCAGCAGCGCAGGATGGACTAGCGGGGGAGATACGCAGTATTTT
CASSAGWTSGGDTQYF
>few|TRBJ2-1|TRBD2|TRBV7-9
TGTGCCAGCAGCTCTAGCGGTTACAATGAGCAGTTCTTC
CASSSSGYNEQFF
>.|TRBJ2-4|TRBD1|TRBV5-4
TGTGCCAGCAGCTCGGACAGGGGAACGGACATTCAGTACTTC
CASSSDRGTDIQYF
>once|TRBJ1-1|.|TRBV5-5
TGTGCCAGCAGCCTATTCTCCAGGGGCAGAGCTTTCTTT
CASSLFSRGRAFF
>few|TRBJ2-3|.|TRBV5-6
TGTGCCAGCAGTCTGGGCAGAAGGGATACGCAGTATTTT
CASSLGRRDTQYF
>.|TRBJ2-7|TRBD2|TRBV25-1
TGTGCCAGCAGTGAAGCGGGAGTGATTGGCGAGCAGTACTTC
CASSEAGVIGEQYF
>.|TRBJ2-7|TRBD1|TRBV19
TGTGCCAGTAGTTCCAGGGGGCGAGGTACCTCCTACGAGCAGTACTTC
CASSSRGRGTSYEQYF
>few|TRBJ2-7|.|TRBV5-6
TGTGCCAGCAGCTTGGAGGAGGGGAGCTACGAGCAGTACTTC
CASSLEEGSYEQYF
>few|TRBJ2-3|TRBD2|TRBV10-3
TGTGCCATCAGGGAGACTAGCGGTCGCACAGATACGCAGTATTTT
CAIRETSGRTDTQYF
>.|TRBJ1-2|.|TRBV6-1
TGTGCCAGCAGTCTCGACGGGGGGGTGAGGTATGGCTACACCTTC
CASSLDGGVRYGYTF
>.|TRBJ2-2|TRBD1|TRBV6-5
TGTGCCACCGTTAGGACAGGGACCGGGGAGCTGTTTTTT
CATVRTGTGELFF
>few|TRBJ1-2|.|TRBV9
TGTGCCAGCAGCGGGGGGGGACTGTCCTATGGCTACACCTTC
CASSGGGLSYGYTF
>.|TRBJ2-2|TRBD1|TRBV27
TGTGCCAGCAGTTTACTCGGGACAGTGAACACCGGGGAGCTGTTTTTT
CASSLLGTVNTGELFF
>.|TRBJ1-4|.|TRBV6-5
TGTGCCAGCAAAAGGAACAGCCTAAATGAAAAACTGTTTTTT
CASKRNSLNEKLFF
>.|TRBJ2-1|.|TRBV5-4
TGTGCCAGCAGCTCCGGGGGAGCCGCGGATGAGCAGTTCTTC
CASSSGGAADEQFF
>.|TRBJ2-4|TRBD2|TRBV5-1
TGCGCCAGCAGCTGGGGTAGCGGGATCGAAAACATTCAGTACTTC
CASSWGSGIENIQYF
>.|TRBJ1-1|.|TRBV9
TGTGCCAGCAGCCCTCAGGCAGCCACGATGAACACTGAAGCTTTCTTT
CASSPQAATMNTEAFF
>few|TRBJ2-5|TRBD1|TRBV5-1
TGCGCCAGCCTCGATCGGGGACAGGGATCGGAGACCCAGTACTTC
CASLDRGQGSETQYF
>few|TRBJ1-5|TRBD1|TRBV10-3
TGTGCCACAGGGGGAATGGGTCAGCCCCAGCATTTT
CATGGMGQPQHF
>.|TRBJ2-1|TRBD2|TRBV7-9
TGTGCCAGCAGCTTAGATTGGACTAGCTCCTACAATGAGCAGTTCTTC
CASSLDWTSSYNEQFF
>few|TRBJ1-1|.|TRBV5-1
TGCGCCAGCAGCTTGGGGGGAACAGGGCTAAGGAAGGGCACTGAAGCTTTCTTT
CASSLGGTGLRKGTEAFF
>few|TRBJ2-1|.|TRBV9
TGTGCCAGCTCTCGTCGTGACAATGAGCAGTTCTTC
CASSRRDNEQFF
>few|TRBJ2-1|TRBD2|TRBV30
TGTGCCTGGAGTGTAGGAGCGGGAGGCTACAATGAGCAGTTCTTC
CAWSVGAGGYNEQFF
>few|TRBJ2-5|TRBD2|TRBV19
TGTGCCACTGCGGGGGGGCCATGGGAGACCCAGTACTTC
CATAGGPWETQYF
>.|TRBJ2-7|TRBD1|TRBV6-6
TGTGCCAGCAGTTCCGGACAGGGACTCTACGAGCAGTACTTC
CASSSGQGLYEQYF
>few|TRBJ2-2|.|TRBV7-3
TGTGCCAGCAGCTTCCTAACAGGGTCCACCGGGGAGCTGTTTTTT
CASSFLTGSTGELFF
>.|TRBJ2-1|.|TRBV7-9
TGTGCCAGCAGCGCTCAGGACAATGAGCAGTTCTTC
CASSAQDNEQFF
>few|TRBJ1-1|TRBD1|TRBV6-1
TGTGCCAGCCGGGACAGCCTTGAAGCTTTCTTT
CASRDSLEAFF
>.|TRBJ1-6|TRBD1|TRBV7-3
TGTGCCAGCAGCTTAACGTCTGGGACAGCTAATTCACCCCTCCACTTT
CASSLTSGTANSPLHF
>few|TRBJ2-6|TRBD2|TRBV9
TGTGCCAGCAGCGTCACTAGCGGGAGGGTTTCTGGGGCCAACGTCCTGACTTTC
CASSVTSGRVSGANVLTF
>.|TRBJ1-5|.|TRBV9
TGTGCCAGCAGCGTAGGGCCCGATCAGCCCCAGCATTTT
CASSVGPDQPQHF
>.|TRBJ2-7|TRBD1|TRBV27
TGTGCCAGCAGTTTGGACAGGGGTGGGAACGAGCAGTACTTC
CASSLDRGGNEQYF
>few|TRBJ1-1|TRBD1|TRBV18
TGTGCCAGCTCACGGACAGGAGAGGCGAGCACTGAAGCTTTCTTT
CASSRTGEASTEAFF
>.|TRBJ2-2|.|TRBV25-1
TGTGCCAGCAGTGAATGGATAGGGGGTCAAGGTGCCGGGGAGCTGTTTTTT
CASSEWIGGQGAGELFF
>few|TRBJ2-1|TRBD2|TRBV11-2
TGTGCCAGCAGCAGGCTCGGGGGGGCTGGGAATGAGCAGTTCTTC
CASSRLGGAGNEQFF
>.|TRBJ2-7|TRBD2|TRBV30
TGTGCCTGGAGGACTAGCGGAACCTACGAGCAGTACTTC
CAWRTSGTYEQYF
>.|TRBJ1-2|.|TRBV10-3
TGTGCCATCAGTCTCAGACAGGTGGCAGGATCGAACTATGGCTACACCTTC
CAISLRQVAGSNYGYTF
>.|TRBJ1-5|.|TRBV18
TGTGCCAGCCTAGACTCTCCGGAGCAGCCCCAGCATTTT
CASLDSPEQPQHF
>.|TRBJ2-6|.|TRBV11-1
TGTGCCAGCAGCTCCCATAGTGGGGCCAACGTCCTGACTTTC
CASSSHSGANVLTF
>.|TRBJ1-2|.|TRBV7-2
TGTGCCAGCAGCTCCCAAGGACAGTTAATCTATGGCTACACCTTC
CASSSQGQLIYGYTF
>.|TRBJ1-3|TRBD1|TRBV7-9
TGTGCCAGCAGCTATGAGGGGGCGAGTGGAAACACCATATATTTT
CASSYEGASGNTIYF
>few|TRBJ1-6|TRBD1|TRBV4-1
TGCGCCAGCAGATTACCGGGACAGGGGAATTCACCCCTCCACTTT
CASRLPGQGNSPLHF
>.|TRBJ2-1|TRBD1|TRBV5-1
TGCGCCAGCAGCTTGGGACAGGGGGCCCACAATGAGCAGTTCTTC
CASSLGQGAHNEQFF
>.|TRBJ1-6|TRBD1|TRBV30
TGTGCCTGGGACAGGGAAAATTCACCCCTCCACTTT
CAWDRENSPLHF
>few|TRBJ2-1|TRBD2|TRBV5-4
TGTGCCAGCAGCTTGGCCGCCGGGAGGGCTTACAATGAGCAGTTCTTC
CASSLAAGRAYNEQFF
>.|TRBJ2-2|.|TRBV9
TGTGCCAGCAGCGTAGGAGGAGGGTTGGACGGGGAGCTGTTTTTT
CASSVGGGLDGELFF
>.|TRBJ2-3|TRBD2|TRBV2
TGTGCCAGCAGGAGGACTAGTTCGAGGCCAGATACGCAGTATTTT
CASRRTSSRPDTQYF
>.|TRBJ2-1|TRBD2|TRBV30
TGTGCCTGGAGTGGGTCTAGCGGGGGGGCGAGGCAGTTCTTC
CAWSGSSGGARQFF